The entry below gives a single T cell receptor (beta chain) sequence along with its context. The antigen it binds to is not known. No much larger clone exists at a distance of one base, and base qualities are not known. Reading from cysteine to phenylalanine, the CDR3 counts 13 amino acids. Only the CDR3 DNA stays, 39 bases, in frame from base 1. V lost 6 bases and J lost 10 bases, and the count of bases not matched to a germline gene is 6. CDR1 MGHDK and CDR2 SYGVNS are derived from the germline V gene. This sample's time point label indicates: baseline before first vaccination. The vaccinee samples were drawn from two UK trials, COV001 and COV002, one of which was a single-blind randomized controlled phase 2/3 trial testing AZD1222 (ChAdOx1 nCoV-19) in healthy adults. Trial participant PBMC samples were collected at day 0 and day 28 after the second dose for TCRbeta chain sequencing. This entry is derived from a study of T cell responses to AZD1222 COVID-19 vaccine (dated by TCRdb to about 2021). Regarding the study in general: AZD1222 recipients with second doses at about 4 weeks or about 12 weeks were pooled, because spike-specific TCR depth and breadth did not differ between schedules. A total of under 250 trial participants underwent TCR sequencing, of whom about 200 had received two doses of AZD1222 and roughly 26 had received two doses of the MenACWY control vaccine. Enrollment into the trials was organized by age into subgroups of 18-55, 56-69 and 70-plus years, and those subgroups contained roughly 150, 30 and 60 TCR-sequenced participants, respectively. Overall study outcomes, separate from this receptor: Because no day 14 peak-response samples were available, repertoires were characterized only after the peak T cell response. Epitopes outside the regions mutated in the B.1.351 and B.1.1.7 variants were reportedly recognized by nearly half of the unique spike-specific TCRs. Participants were mostly white British, with more females than males. The authors suggested clonal diversity may have been underestimated. The 56-69-year group was small, and its depth increase did not reach significance, likely because of low power. Conclusions about previously exposed vaccinees were limited because only a handful of AZD1222 recipients were SARS-CoV-2 seropositive at baseline. Spike-specific TCR breadth and depth rose significantly after two AZD1222 doses compared with day 0 and with MenACWY recipients. Vaccine-associated CD4 TCRs spanned the whole spike protein, with dominant responses in regions 160-218 and 743-854.

The CDR3 regions of human TCRbeta chains were analyzed by immunosequencing. In the paper's pipeline: TCRs in the repertoires were matched against a reference library of SARS-CoV-2-specific TCRs that had been generated with the MIRA antigen-specificity platform. Breadth was defined as the fraction of unique TCRs that were SARS-CoV-2-associated. Depth was defined as the fraction of total T cells that were SARS-CoV-2-associated. Each spike-specific TCR was assigned to its reactive spike region and to a CD4 or CD8 class using the MIRA data. Log10-transformed breadth and depth values were compared by one-way ANOVA with Sidak's multiple comparisons tests. TCRdb holds this immuneACCESS table with in-frame rearrangements only. Some clones are missing; in checked studies, unresolved V genes explain under half, and the rest has no known cause. The DNA was the basis for D and trimming; V, J and clone size are from that table. This sample gives about 130,000 clones in total; 86% of them show up just once. The ten largest make up less than 15% of the sample.

The receptor's source is an adult in good health. The chain joins TRBV25-1 to TRBJ1-6; the central 7 bases match TRBD1. Here the sequenced sample was peripheral blood, taken on day 0 of AZD1222 vaccination. The CDR3 loop reads CASRPGTDSPLHF. The DNA reads TGTGCCAGCAGACCTGGGACAGACTCACCCCTCCACTTT.